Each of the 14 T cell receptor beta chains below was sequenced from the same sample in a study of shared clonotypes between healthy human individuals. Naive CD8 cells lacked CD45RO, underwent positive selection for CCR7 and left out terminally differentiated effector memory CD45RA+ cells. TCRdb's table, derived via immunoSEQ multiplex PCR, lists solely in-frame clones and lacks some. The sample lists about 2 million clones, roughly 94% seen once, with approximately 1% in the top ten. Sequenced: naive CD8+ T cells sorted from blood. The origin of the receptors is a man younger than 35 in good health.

CDR3 DNA: TGCGCCAGCAGCCCTTCCCCTAGCGGAGTTGCCAAAAACATTCAGTACTTC. This sequence encodes CASSPSPSGVAKNIQYF. The chain recombines TRBV4-3 with TRBJ2-4; TRBD2 matches 7 bases. The CDR3 extends over 17 amino acids. The V segment lost 4 bases and the J segment 1 base; nucleotides outside the gene matches: 10. Germline loops: CDR1 LGHNA, CDR2 YSLEER.

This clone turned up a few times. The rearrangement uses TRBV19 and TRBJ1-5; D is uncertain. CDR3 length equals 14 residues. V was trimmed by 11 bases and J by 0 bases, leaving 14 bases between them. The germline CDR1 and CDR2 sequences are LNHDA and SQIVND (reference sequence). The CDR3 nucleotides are TGTGCCCGAGCTCCCGGAAATAGCAATCAGCCCCAGCATTTT. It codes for CARAPGNSNQPQHF. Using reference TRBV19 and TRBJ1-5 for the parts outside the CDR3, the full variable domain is DGGITQSPKYLFRKEGQNVTLSCEQNLNHDAMYWYRQDPGQGLRLIYYSQIVNDFQKGDIAEGYSVSREKKESFPLTVTSAQKNPTAFYLCARAPGNSNQPQHFGDGTRLSIL.

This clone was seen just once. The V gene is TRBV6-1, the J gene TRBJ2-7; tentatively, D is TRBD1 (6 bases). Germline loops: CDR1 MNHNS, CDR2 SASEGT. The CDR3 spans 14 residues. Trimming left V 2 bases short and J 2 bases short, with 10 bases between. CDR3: CASSERGFTYEQYF. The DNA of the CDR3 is TGTGCCAGCAGTGAAAGGGGGTTCACCTACGAGCAGTACTTC.

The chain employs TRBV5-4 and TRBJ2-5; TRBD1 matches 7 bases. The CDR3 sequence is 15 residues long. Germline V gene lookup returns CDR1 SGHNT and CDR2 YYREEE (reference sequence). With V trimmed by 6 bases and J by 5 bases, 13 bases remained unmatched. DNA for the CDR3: TGTGCCAGCACCGCCAACGGACAGGTGCTTGAGACCCAGTACTTC. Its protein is CASTANGQVLETQYF.

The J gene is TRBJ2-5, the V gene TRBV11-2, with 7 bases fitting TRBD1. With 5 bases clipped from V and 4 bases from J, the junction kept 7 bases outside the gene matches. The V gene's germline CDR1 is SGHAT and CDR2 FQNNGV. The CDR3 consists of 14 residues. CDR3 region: CASSQGQTGETQYF. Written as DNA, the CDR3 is TGTGCCAGCAGCCAGGGACAGACGGGAGAGACCCAGTACTTC.

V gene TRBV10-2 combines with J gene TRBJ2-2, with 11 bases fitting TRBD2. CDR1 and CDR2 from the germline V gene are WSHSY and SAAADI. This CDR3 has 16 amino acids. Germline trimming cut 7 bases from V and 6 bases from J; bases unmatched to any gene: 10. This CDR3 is CASTDGTSGEAGELFF. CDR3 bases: TGCGCCAGCACCGATGGGACTAGCGGAGAGGCCGGGGAGCTGTTTTTT.

CDR3 in amino acids: CASSLGQIEAFF. The CDR3 DNA sequence: TGTGCCAGCAGCTTAGGACAGATTGAAGCTTTCTTT. V usage is TRBV11-2 and J usage is TRBJ1-1; TRBD1 is a possible D gene (5 bases). The CDR3 consists of 12 residues. The V and J ends lost 1 base and 7 bases respectively, with 7 bases between them. From germline, CDR1 is SGHAT and CDR2 FQNNGV.

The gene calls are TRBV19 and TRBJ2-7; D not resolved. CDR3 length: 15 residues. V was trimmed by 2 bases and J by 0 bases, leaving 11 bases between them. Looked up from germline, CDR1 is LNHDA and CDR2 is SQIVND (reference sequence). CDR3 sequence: CASSIRGVNSYEQYF. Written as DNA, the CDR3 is TGTGCCAGTAGTATACGTGGGGTGAACTCCTACGAGCAGTACTTC.

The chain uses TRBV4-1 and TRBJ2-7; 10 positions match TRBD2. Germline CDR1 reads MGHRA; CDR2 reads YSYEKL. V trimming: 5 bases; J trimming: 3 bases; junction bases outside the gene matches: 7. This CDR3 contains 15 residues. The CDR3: CASSSGLAGDYEQYF. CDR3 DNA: TGCGCCAGCAGCTCAGGGCTAGCGGGGGACTACGAGCAGTACTTC.

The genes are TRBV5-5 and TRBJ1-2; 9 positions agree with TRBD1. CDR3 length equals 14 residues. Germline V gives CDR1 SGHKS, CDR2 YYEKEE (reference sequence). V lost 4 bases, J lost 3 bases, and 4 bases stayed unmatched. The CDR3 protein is CASSARQGDYGYTF. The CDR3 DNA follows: TGTGCCAGCAGCGCTAGACAGGGGGACTATGGCTACACCTTC. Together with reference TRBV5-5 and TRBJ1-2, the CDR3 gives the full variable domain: DAGVTQSPTHLIKTRGQQVTLRCSPISGHKSVSWYQQVLGQGPQFIFQYYEKEERGRGNFPDRFSARQFPNYSSELNVNALLLGDSALYLCASSARQGDYGYTFGSGTRLTVV.

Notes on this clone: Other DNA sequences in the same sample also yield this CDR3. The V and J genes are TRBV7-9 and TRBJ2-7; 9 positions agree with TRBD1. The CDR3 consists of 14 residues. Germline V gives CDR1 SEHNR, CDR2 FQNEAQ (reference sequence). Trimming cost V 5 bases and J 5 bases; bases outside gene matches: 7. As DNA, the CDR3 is TGTGCCAGCAGCCTTGGACAGGGGCTAGACGAGCAGTACTTC. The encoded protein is CASSLGQGLDEQYF.

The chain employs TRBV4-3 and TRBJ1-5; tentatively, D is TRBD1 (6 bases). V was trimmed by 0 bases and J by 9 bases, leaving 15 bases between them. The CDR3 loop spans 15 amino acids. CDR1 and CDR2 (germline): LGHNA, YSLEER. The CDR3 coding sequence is TGCGCCAGCAGCCAAGATAGAACAGGGCGTGGGCCCCAGCATTTT. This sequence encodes CASSQDRTGRGPQHF.

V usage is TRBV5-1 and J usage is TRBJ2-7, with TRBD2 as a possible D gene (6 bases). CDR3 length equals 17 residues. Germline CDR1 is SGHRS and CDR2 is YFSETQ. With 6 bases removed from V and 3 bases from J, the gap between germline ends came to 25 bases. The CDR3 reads CASTYVGTGVRDYEQYF. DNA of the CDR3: TGCGCCAGCACCTACGTGGGGACGGGGGTGAGAGACTACGAGCAGTACTTC.

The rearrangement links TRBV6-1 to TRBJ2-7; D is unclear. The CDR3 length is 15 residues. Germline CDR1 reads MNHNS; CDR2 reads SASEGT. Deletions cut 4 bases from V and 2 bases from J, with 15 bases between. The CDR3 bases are TGTGCCAGCAGTGCACCGGGTATAAATCCCTACGAGCAGTACTTC. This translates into CASSAPGINPYEQYF.